A single sample gave rise to the 27 T cell receptor beta chains below, sequenced in a study of blood T cells in healthy people across ages. Primers used in a second PCR of roughly 7 to 12 cycles were a sample-barcoded 5' primer and a J-beta primer mix. MiXCR, applied by TCRdb to the 5' RACE reads, yields one record per CDR3 protein. Among roughly 1,800,000 distinct CDR3 sequences listed, about 50% were seen once. Sequenced material: blood. The receptor set was obtained from a woman aged 35 to 49 in good health.

V gene TRBV7-2 combines with J gene TRBJ2-7; the match to TRBD1 covers 9 bases. CDR1 SGHTA and CDR2 FQGNSA come from the germline V gene. The V gene end was trimmed by 6 bases and the J gene end by 6 bases; junction bases not matched to a gene: 12. The CDR3 length is 15 residues. CDR3 nucleotides: TGTGCCAGCAGGCTAGGGACAGGGTTATTTCGCGAGCAGTACTTC. Translating gives CASRLGTGLFREQYF.

The chain is built from TRBV12-3 or TRBV12-4 and TRBJ2-1; 8 nucleotides match TRBD1. The DNA end is more similar to TRBJ2-7, so the J call may be wrong. The CDR3 is made up of 15 amino acids. The CDR3 reads CASTIDRGPYNEQYF. In nucleotides, the CDR3 is TGTGCCAGCACCATCGACAGGGGCCCCTACAATGAGCAGTACTTC.

V and J are TRBV5-6 and TRBJ2-7; D is possibly TRBD1 or TRBD2 (5 bases each). The V gene lost 3 bases and the J gene lost 9 bases, with 22 bases spanning the gap. Germline V gives CDR1 SGHDT, CDR2 YYEEEE. The CDR3 covers 15 residues. Here the CDR3 reads CASSWTPGTTNRQYF. The CDR3 DNA sequence: TGTGCCAGCAGCTGGACGCCCGGGACGACCAATAGGCAGTACTTC. The complete variable domain, with remaining parts taken from reference TRBV5-6 and TRBJ2-7, reads DAGVTQSPTHLIKTRGQQVTLRCSPKSGHDTVSWYQQALGQGPQFIFQYYEEEERQRGNFPDRFSGHQFPNYSSELNVNALLLGDSALYLCASSWTPGTTNRQYFGPGTRLTVT.

This chain joins TRBV12-3 or TRBV12-4 and TRBJ2-1; D unresolved. The CDR3 runs 11 residues. The V end lost 6 bases, the J end lost 8 bases, and 8 bases lay between the germline ends. Here the CDR3 DNA reads TGTGCCAGCAGGGCTCTTTATGAGCAGTTCTTC. Translating gives CASRALYEQFF.

The chain carries TRBV20-1 and TRBJ2-5; D unclear. CDR1 DFQATT and CDR2 SNEGSKA come from the germline V gene (reference sequence). V lost 0 bases to trimming and J lost 2 bases, with 16 bases between them. The CDR3 covers 16 residues. CDR3 DNA sequence: TGCAGTGCTAGAGATGCCAAAACTGTGAGTCAAGAGACCCAGTACTTC. Translation gives CSARDAKTVSQETQYF.

This rearrangement joins TRBV15 to TRBJ1-5; D gene ambiguous. V was cut by 1 base and J by 2 bases, with 9 bases left in between. The CDR3 spans 15 residues. Germline lookup yields CDR1 LNHNV and CDR2 YYDKDF (reference sequence). CDR3 coding DNA: TGTGCCACCAGCAGAGGAGGCGGGGGCAATCAGCCCCAGCATTTT. Residues: CATSRGGGGNQPQHF.

A few counts support this clonotype. CDR3 nucleotide sequence: TGTGCCAGCAGCGTGGACAGTCGAGCCCCCAATGAGCAGTTCTTC. As protein: CASSVDSRAPNEQFF. This rearrangement joins TRBV9 to TRBJ2-1; D may be TRBD1 (6 bases). V gave up 2 bases and J gave up 6 bases, with 15 bases separating them. The CDR3 extends over 15 amino acids. CDR1 is SGDLS, CDR2 YYNGEE, per germline.

V is TRBV9 and J is TRBJ2-7, with D perhaps TRBD1 or TRBD2 (6 bases each). Germline V gene data show CDR1 as SGDLS and CDR2 as YYNGEE. Trimming stripped 4 bases from V and 6 bases from J, with 14 bases between. This CDR3 has 13 residues. CDR3 nucleotides: TGTGCCAGCAGCCTGTTAGAGGGGGGCGAGCAGTACTTC. Its translation: CASSLLEGGEQYF.

This clonotype has more than one count but fewer than ten. This sequence joins TRBV4-2 and TRBJ2-5; TRBD1 matches at 9 bases. The CDR3 covers 16 residues. Unmatched junction bases numbered 4, after V lost 2 bases and J lost 0 bases. Germline CDR1 is LGHNA and CDR2 is YNFKEQ. The CDR3 loop is CASSQTDRGDQETQYF. The CDR3, as DNA: TGTGCCAGCAGCCAAACCGACAGGGGGGACCAAGAGACCCAGTACTTC.

V is TRBV5-1 and J is TRBJ2-1; 9 nucleotides align to TRBD1. The CDR3 is 16 residues long. Germline V gene lookup returns CDR1 SGHRS and CDR2 YFSETQ. V lost 4 bases to trimming and J lost 8 bases; unmatched junction nucleotides: 13. CDR3 in DNA: TGCGCCAGCAGCGAGGAGATCGGGACAGGGCCCTATGAGCAGTTCTTC. This sequence encodes CASSEEIGTGPYEQFF.

This clonotype was counted only a few times. The chain recombines TRBV4-3 with TRBJ2-7; the match to TRBD2 covers 13 bases. The trim removed 0 bases at V and 3 bases at J, leaving 5 bases unmatched. This CDR3 region has 17 residues. The germline V gene has CDR1 LGHNA and CDR2 YSLEER. The DNA for the CDR3 is TGCGCCAGCAGCCAAGAGGTACTAGCGGGGGGGATCTACGAGCAGTACTTC. Its translation is CASSQEVLAGGIYEQYF.

This clonotype was counted only a few times. V usage is TRBV4-2 and J usage is TRBJ1-6; D gene uncertain. V lost 4 bases and J lost 0, with 7 bases in between. The V gene's germline CDR1 is LGHNA and CDR2 YNFKEQ. The CDR3 is 15 amino acids. The CDR3 loop reads CASSPRISYNSPLHF. CDR3 DNA sequence: TGTGCCAGCAGCCCGAGAATCTCCTATAATTCACCCCTCCACTTT.

This clonotype was found a few times. The chain couples TRBV20-1 to TRBJ2-5; D remains ambiguous. Germline V gives CDR1 DFQATT, CDR2 SNEGSKA (reference sequence). The V end was cut by 6 bases, the J end by 5 bases, with 25 bases between. The CDR3 loop spans 16 amino acids. CDR3 nucleotide sequence: TGCAGTGCCGCAAAAATCCACGGCCTGCGGCGGGAGACCCAGTACTTC. Residues: CSAAKIHGLRRETQYF.

The chain has TRBV15 and TRBJ2-4; 11 nucleotides align to TRBD1. Per germline, CDR1 LNHNV and CDR2 YYDKDF (reference sequence). Trimming at V came to 0 bases and at J to 3 bases, leaving 1 base not matched to a gene. The CDR3 loop spans 16 amino acids. The CDR3 nucleotides are TGTGCCACCAGCAGAGAGGGGACAGGGGGCAAAAACATTCAGTACTTC. Residues: CATSREGTGGKNIQYF.

The CDR3 bases are TGTGCCAGCAGTTTTAGGTCCGGAAGTGAGACCCAGTACTTC. Translated, it gives CASSFRSGSETQYF. The chain links TRBV28 to TRBJ2-5; no firm D call. Germline V CDR1 and CDR2: MDHEN, SYDVKM. V dropped 3 bases and J dropped 5 bases, with 13 bases sitting between them. The CDR3 contains 14 residues.

The chain uses TRBV10-2 and TRBJ2-3; D might be TRBD1 (6 bases). The CDR3 has 18 residues. Germline V CDR1 and CDR2: WSHSY, SAAADI. Trimming shortened V by 4 bases and J by 0 bases, and 20 bases separated the two germline ends. CDR3 sequence reads: CASSAGQLSKISTDTQYF. In DNA, the CDR3 is TGCGCCAGCAGTGCGGGACAACTCTCGAAAATAAGCACAGATACGCAGTATTTT.

The chain has TRBV6-2 or TRBV6-3 and TRBJ1-1; D is possibly TRBD1 (5 bases). V lost 3 bases and J 1 base, leaving 18 bases between the germline ends. The CDR3 has 17 residues. CDR1 and CDR2 from the germline V gene are MNHEY and SVGEGT. The DNA of the CDR3 is TGTGCCAGCAGTTATGGGGGATCCGGGGCCAGGAACACTGAAGCTTTCTTT. Protein sequence: CASSYGGSGARNTEAFF.

This clonotype was found once. The chain employs TRBV28 and TRBJ1-1; 9 bases fit TRBD1. The V gene end was trimmed by 6 bases and the J gene end by 8 bases; junction bases not matched to a gene: 10. Germline V gene sequence: CDR1 MDHEN, CDR2 SYDVKM. The CDR3 has 14 residues. The CDR3 DNA follows: TGTGCCAGCAGCTTACCCGGGACAGGGCAAGAAGCTTTCTTT. Protein: CASSLPGTGQEAFF.

The chain uses TRBV28 and TRBJ2-1; a weak D match, TRBD2 (6 bases). This CDR3 has 14 residues. The V end was cut by 8 bases, the J end by 7 bases, with 18 bases between. CDR1 MDHEN and CDR2 SYDVKM come from the germline V gene. The CDR3 DNA sequence: TGTGCCAGCCGGATTCGGCGGGGTGGGAATGAGCAGTTCTTC. This sequence encodes CASRIRRGGNEQFF.

This sequence joins TRBV4-3 and TRBJ2-7, with D perhaps TRBD2 (5 bases). Trimming removed 0 bases from V and 3 bases from J, with 18 bases in between. Germline loops: CDR1 LGHNA, CDR2 YSLEER. There are 17 residues in the CDR3. The CDR3 sequence: CASSQDRPPAGSYEQYF. The DNA of the CDR3 is TGCGCCAGCAGCCAAGATCGACCCCCTGCGGGCAGCTACGAGCAGTACTTC.

The rearrangement uses TRBV5-5 and TRBJ1-5; D unclear. The germline V gene encodes CDR1 SGHKS and CDR2 YYEKEE (reference sequence). V was shortened by 2 bases and J by 0 bases, with 9 bases between the two germline ends. This CDR3 is built from 15 residues. The CDR3 DNA reads TGTGCCAGCAGCTTCATGCTCGTTAGCAATCAGCCCCAGCATTTT. It codes for CASSFMLVSNQPQHF.

This clonotype occurred a few times. The chain carries TRBV5-1 and TRBJ2-3, with 12 bases identical to TRBD2. CDR3 length: 16 amino acids. V was clipped by 1 base and J by 6 bases; unmatched bases: 6. The germline V gene encodes CDR1 SGHRS and CDR2 YFSETQ. The CDR3 nucleotides are TGCGCCAGCAGCTTGCGGACTAGCGGGGTTTGGGATACGCAGTATTTT. It encodes CASSLRTSGVWDTQYF. The full variable domain, completed using reference TRBV5-1 and TRBJ2-3, is KAGVTQTPRYLIKTRGQQVTLSCSPISGHRSVSWYQQTPGQGLQFLFEYFSETQRNKGNFPGRFSGRQFSNSRSEMNVSTLELGDSALYLCASSLRTSGVWDTQYFGPGTRLTVL.

The chain uses TRBV25-1 and TRBJ1-2; no clear D gene. V lost 5 bases and J lost 4, with 5 bases in between. This CDR3 has 11 amino acids. Germline values: CDR1 MGHDK, CDR2 SYGVNS. DNA of the CDR3: TGTGCCAGCAGTTGGATCTATGGCTACACCTTC. Protein: CASSWIYGYTF.

The chain couples TRBV10-3 to TRBJ2-1, with 14 nucleotides matching TRBD2. Losses at the gene ends were 8 bases for V and 5 bases for J; bases not matched to a gene: 8. The CDR3 is 16 amino acids. Germline-derived CDR1 and CDR2 are ENHRY and SYGVKD. CDR3 sequence: CAIGRLAGGINNEQFF. Here the CDR3 DNA reads TGTGCCATCGGGAGACTAGCGGGGGGGATAAACAATGAGCAGTTCTTC.

The V call is TRBV6-5, the J call TRBJ1-1; TRBD1 aligns across 8 bases. Germline V gene sequence: CDR1 MNHEY, CDR2 SVGAGI. There are 11 residues in the CDR3. The junction had 2 bases not matched to a gene; V was cut back by 6 bases and J by 8 bases. CDR3 in DNA: TGTGCCAGCAGCAGGGACAGGGAAGCTTTCTTT. It codes for CASSRDREAFF.

This clonotype was observed at least ten times. The DNA for the CDR3 is TGCAGCGTTGAAGATAGATCGGGGGCCAACGTCCTGACTTTC. It yields the protein CSVEDRSGANVLTF. The chain combines TRBV29-1 with TRBJ2-6; D uncertain. CDR1 and CDR2 from the germline V gene are SQVTM and ANQGSEA. The CDR3 spans 14 residues. V was trimmed by 0 bases and J by 4 bases, leaving 7 bases between them.

The rearrangement links TRBV18 to TRBJ1-2; 7 bases line up with TRBD1. Germline trimming cut 3 bases from V and 6 bases from J; bases unmatched to any gene: 7. CDR3 length: 14 residues. The germline V gene has CDR1 KGHSH and CDR2 LQKENI. The CDR3 reads CASSPGTAQDGYTF. CDR3 in DNA: TGTGCCAGCTCACCTGGGACAGCCCAGGATGGCTACACCTTC.